Each of the 11 T cell receptor beta chains below was sequenced from the same sample in a study of blood T cell repertoires in COVID-19. This table comes from immunoSEQ multiplex PCR, and its TCRdb copy is limited to in-frame clones, with some not included. The table lists tens of thousands of clones, roughly 84% of them singletons, with 30% to 40% in the top ten. Material for sequencing was peripheral blood. Source of these receptors: a human donor in a cohort sampled during active COVID-19.

The rearrangement links TRBV5-1 to TRBJ2-7; no clear D gene. V lost 0 bases to trimming and J lost 0 bases, with 10 bases between them. The CDR3 sequence is 15 residues long. Germline V gene data show CDR1 as SGHRS and CDR2 as YFSETQ. This CDR3 reads CASSLDPGSSYEQYF. The CDR3 DNA follows: TGCGCCAGCAGCTTGGACCCAGGTAGCTCCTACGAGCAGTACTTC.

The chain couples TRBV13 to TRBJ1-4; D not certain. V was trimmed by 3 bases and J by 4 bases, leaving 9 bases between them. The CDR3 contains 14 residues. In germline, CDR1 is PRHDT, CDR2 FYEKMQ (reference sequence). The CDR3 coding sequence is TGTGCCAGCAGCTTGGGTCAGGATAATGAAAAACTGTTTTTT. Translation gives CASSLGQDNEKLFF.

V and J are TRBV6-2 or TRBV6-3 and TRBJ2-5, with 7 bases lining up with TRBD2. This CDR3 is built from 14 residues. Germline CDR1 and CDR2: MNHEY and SVGEGT. V lost 2 bases to trimming and J lost 6 bases; unmatched junction nucleotides: 6. CDR3 in DNA: TGTGCCAGCAGTTACACGACTAGCATGAAGACCCAGTACTTC. It specifies CASSYTTSMKTQYF.

J is TRBJ1-1 and V is TRBV29-1; no definite D call. Trimming stripped 5 bases from V and 2 bases from J, with 12 bases between. Germline CDR1 is SQVTM and CDR2 is ANQGSEA. The CDR3 is 13 amino acids. The CDR3 loop is CSVSTQLNTEAFF. In DNA, the CDR3 is TGCAGCGTTAGTACACAGCTAAACACTGAAGCTTTCTTT. Supplemented by reference TRBV29-1 and TRBJ1-1, the full variable domain reads SAVISQKPSRDICQRGTSLTIQCQVDSQVTMMFWYRQQPGQSLTLIATANQGSEATYESGFVIDKFPISRPNLTFSTLTVSNMSPEDSSIYLCSVSTQLNTEAFFGQGTRLTVV.

The V gene is TRBV27, the J gene TRBJ2-2; D gene ambiguous. The CDR3 spans 12 residues. V was shortened by 5 bases and J by 5 bases, with 6 bases between the two germline ends. CDR1 MNHEY and CDR2 SMNVEV come from the germline V gene (reference sequence). CDR3 sequence reads: CASSALTGELFF. The CDR3 nucleotides are TGTGCCAGCAGTGCCCTAACCGGGGAGCTGTTTTTT.

This clone was seen a few times. V is TRBV5-8 and J is TRBJ2-7; D gene unclear. This CDR3 is 13 amino acids long. CDR1 and CDR2 (germline): SGHTS, YDEGEE. Trimming cost V 1 base and J 0 bases, with 5 bases left between them. The CDR3 coding sequence is TGTGCCAGCAGCTTGACAGACTCCTACGAGCAGTACTTC. This sequence encodes CASSLTDSYEQYF. Supplemented by reference TRBV5-8 and TRBJ2-7, the full variable domain reads EAGVTQSPTHLIKTRGQQATLRCSPISGHTSVYWYQQALGLGLQFLLWYDEGEERNRGNFPPRFSGRQFPNYSSELNVNALELEDSALYLCASSLTDSYEQYFGPGTRLTVT.

The CDR3 nucleotides are TGTGCCAGCAGTTTATACCGGGGAGGAGTTTACAATGAGCAGTTCTTC. Its translation: CASSLYRGGVYNEQFF. V gene TRBV27 combines with J gene TRBJ2-1; D is possibly TRBD2 (6 bases). The CDR3 is made up of 16 amino acids. Germline V gene sequence: CDR1 MNHEY, CDR2 SMNVEV (reference sequence). The ends were cut back, 1 base at V and 4 bases at J, with 14 bases in the middle.

Comments on this clone: One junction end disagrees with the germline gene, perhaps due to a read error. The chain has TRBV28 and TRBJ1-1, with D possibly matching TRBD1 (5 bases). The CDR3 loop spans 16 amino acids. Germline V CDR1 and CDR2: MDHEN, SYDVKM. CDR3 in DNA: TGTGCCAGCAGTTTGTTTGGCAGGGCAGGCCACACCGAAGCTTTCTTT. This sequence encodes CASSLFGRAGHTEAFF.

In this sample, this clone turned up a few times. The rearrangement uses TRBV29-1 and TRBJ2-1; 12 positions match TRBD2. This CDR3 has 13 amino acids. CDR1 and CDR2 (germline): SQVTM, ANQGSEA. The ends lost 6 bases at V and 10 bases at J; junction bases unmatched: 7. The CDR3 here is CSVAGLAGLEQFF. The CDR3 bases are TGCAGCGTCGCGGGACTAGCGGGCTTAGAGCAGTTCTTC.

This clone was seen only a few times. The chain uses TRBV15 and TRBJ2-7; the D gene is possibly TRBD1 (7 bases). V lost 0 bases and J lost 2, with 17 bases in between. Germline lookup yields CDR1 LNHNV and CDR2 YYDKDF (reference sequence). The CDR3 loop spans 17 amino acids. CDR3 amino acids: CATSRDQPGRGAYEQYF. CDR3 DNA sequence: TGTGCCACCAGCAGAGATCAGCCGGGCAGGGGGGCCTACGAGCAGTACTTC.

The gene calls are TRBV7-8 and TRBJ1-2; D gene ambiguous. The CDR3 covers 12 residues. In germline, CDR1 is SGHVS, CDR2 FQNEAQ. V lost 5 bases, J lost 8 bases, and 12 bases lay in between. The CDR3 loop is CASSAGARGYTF. The CDR3 DNA reads TGTGCCAGCAGCGCGGGAGCCCGGGGCTACACCTTC.